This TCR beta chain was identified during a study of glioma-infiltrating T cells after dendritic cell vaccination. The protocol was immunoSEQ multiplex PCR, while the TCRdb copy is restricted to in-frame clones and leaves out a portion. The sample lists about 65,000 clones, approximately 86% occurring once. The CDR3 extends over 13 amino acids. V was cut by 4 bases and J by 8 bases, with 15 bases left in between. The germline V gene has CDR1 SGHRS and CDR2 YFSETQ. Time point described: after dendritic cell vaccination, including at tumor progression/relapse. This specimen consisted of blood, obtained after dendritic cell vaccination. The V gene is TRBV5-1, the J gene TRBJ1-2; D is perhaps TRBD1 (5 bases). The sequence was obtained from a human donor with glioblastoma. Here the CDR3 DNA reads TGCGCCAGCAGCCCGGGGGGGGGAAGCGGCTACACCTTC. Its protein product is CASSPGGGSGYTF.